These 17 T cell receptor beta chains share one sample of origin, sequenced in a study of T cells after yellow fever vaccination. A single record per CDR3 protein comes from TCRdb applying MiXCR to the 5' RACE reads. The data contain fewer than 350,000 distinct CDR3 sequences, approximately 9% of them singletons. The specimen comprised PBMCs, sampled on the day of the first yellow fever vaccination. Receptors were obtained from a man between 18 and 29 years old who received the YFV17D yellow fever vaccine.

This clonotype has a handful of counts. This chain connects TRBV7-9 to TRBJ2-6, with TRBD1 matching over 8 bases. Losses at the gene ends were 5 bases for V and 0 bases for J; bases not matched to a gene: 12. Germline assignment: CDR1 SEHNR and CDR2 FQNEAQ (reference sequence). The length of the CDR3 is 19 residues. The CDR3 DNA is TGTGCCAGCAGCCCCTCCCGGGACAGGCCGAGCTCTGGGGCCAACGTCCTGACTTTC. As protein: CASSPSRDRPSSGANVLTF.

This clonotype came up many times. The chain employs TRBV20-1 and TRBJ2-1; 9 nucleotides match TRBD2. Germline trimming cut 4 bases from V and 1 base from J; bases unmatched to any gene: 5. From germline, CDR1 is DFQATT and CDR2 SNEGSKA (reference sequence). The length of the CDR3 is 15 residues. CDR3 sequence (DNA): TGCAGTGCTAAGCGGGGGGTCTTATCCTACAATGAGCAGTTCTTC. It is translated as CSAKRGVLSYNEQFF.

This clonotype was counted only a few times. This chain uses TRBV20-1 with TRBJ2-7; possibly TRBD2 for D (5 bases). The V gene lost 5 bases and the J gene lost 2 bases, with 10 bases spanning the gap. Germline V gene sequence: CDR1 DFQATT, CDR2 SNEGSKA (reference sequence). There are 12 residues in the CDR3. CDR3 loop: CSARGPTYEQYV. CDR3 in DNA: TGCAGTGCTCGCGGGCCAACCTACGAGCAGTACGTC.

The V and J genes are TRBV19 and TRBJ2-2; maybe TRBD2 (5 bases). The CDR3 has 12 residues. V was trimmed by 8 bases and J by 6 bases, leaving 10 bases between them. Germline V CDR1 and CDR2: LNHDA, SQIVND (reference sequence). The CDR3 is CASGRVAGELFF. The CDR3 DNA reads TGTGCCAGTGGGCGGGTTGCCGGGGAGCTGTTTTTT.

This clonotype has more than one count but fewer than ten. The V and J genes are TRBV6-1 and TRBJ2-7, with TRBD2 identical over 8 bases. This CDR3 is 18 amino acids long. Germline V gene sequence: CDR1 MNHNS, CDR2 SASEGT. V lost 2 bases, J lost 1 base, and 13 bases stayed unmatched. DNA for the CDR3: TGTGCCAGCAGTGAAACCGCCCCGGGGGGGACTGTATCCTACGAGCAGTACTTC. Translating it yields CASSETAPGGTVSYEQYF.

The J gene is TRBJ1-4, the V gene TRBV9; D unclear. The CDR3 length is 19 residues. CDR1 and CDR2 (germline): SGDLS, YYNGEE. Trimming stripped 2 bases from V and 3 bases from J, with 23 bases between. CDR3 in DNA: TGTGCCAGCAGCGTCGGACCGGGCCCCCATGGGTCGGCTAATGAAAAACTGTTTTTT. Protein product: CASSVGPGPHGSANEKLFF.

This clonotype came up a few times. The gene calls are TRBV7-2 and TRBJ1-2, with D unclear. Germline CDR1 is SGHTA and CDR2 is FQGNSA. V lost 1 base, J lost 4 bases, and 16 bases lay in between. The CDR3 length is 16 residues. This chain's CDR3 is CASSLEYGRHRYGYTF. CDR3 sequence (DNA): TGTGCCAGCAGCTTAGAATACGGCCGACACCGCTATGGCTACACCTTC.

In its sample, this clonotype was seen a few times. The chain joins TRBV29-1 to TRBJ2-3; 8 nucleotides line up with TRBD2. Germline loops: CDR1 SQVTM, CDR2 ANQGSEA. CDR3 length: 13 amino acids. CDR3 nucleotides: TGCTCCCTGGGAGCGGGGGCCACAGATACGCAGTATTTT. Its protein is CSLGAGATDTQYF.

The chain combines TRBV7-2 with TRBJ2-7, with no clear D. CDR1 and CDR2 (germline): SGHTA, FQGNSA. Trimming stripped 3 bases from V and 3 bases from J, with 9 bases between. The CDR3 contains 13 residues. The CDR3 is CASSFENYYEQYV. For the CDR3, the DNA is TGTGCCAGCAGCTTTGAGAATTACTACGAGCAGTACGTC.

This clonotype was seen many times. The CDR3 reads CASKRTGDMNTEAFF. DNA of the CDR3: TGCGCCAGCAAAAGGACAGGGGACATGAACACTGAAGCTTTCTTT. V gene TRBV5-1 combines with J gene TRBJ1-1; 9 bases are a match to TRBD1. This CDR3 comprises 15 residues. The germline V gene encodes CDR1 SGHRS and CDR2 YFSETQ. With 6 bases clipped from V and 0 bases from J, the junction kept 6 bases outside the gene matches. Combining the CDR3 with reference TRBV5-1 and TRBJ1-1 gives the whole variable domain KAGVTQTPRYLIKTRGQQVTLSCSPISGHRSVSWYQQTPGQGLQFLFEYFSETQRNKGNFPGRFSGRQFSNSRSEMNVSTLELGDSALYLCASKRTGDMNTEAFFGQGTRLTVV.

The CDR3: CASKKLAGDPYAQFF. The CDR3 bases are TGTGCCAGCAAAAAACTAGCGGGGGACCCCTATGCGCAGTTCTTC. The chain carries TRBV6-1 and TRBJ2-1, with 11 positions matching TRBD2. CDR1 is MNHNS, CDR2 SASEGT, per germline. Unmatched junction bases numbered 14, after V lost 7 bases and J lost 12 bases. There are 15 residues in the CDR3.

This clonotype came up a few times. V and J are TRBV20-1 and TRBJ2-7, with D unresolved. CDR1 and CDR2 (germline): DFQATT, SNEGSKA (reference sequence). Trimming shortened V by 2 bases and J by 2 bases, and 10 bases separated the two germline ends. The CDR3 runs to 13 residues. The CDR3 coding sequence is TGCAGTGCTAGACGAGCGTCCGCCTACGAGCAGTACTTC. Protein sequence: CSARRASAYEQYF.

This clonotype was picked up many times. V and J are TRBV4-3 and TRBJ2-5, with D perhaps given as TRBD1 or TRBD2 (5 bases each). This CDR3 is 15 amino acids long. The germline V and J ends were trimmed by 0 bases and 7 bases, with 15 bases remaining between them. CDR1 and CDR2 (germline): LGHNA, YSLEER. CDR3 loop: CASSQEPGPGGTQYF. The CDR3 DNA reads TGCGCCAGCAGCCAAGAACCGGGACCTGGGGGGACCCAGTACTTC.

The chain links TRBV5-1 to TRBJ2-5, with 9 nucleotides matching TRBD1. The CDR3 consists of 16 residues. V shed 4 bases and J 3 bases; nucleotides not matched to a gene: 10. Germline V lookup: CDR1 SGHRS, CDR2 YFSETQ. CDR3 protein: CASSRLGTGKEETQYF. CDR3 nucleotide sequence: TGCGCCAGCAGCCGCCTAGGGACAGGGAAAGAAGAGACCCAGTACTTC.

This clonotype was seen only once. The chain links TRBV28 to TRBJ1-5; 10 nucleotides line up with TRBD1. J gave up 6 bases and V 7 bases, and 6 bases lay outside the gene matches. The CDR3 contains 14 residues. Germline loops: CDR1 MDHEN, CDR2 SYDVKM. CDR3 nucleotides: TGTGCCAGCAACGGTGGGACAGGGGCTCAGCCCCAGCATTTT. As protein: CASNGGTGAQPQHF. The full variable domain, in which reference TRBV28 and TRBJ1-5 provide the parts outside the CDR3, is DVKVTQSSRYLVKRTGEKVFLECVQDMDHENMFWYRQDPGLGLRLIYFSYDVKMKEKGDIPEGYSVSREKKERFSLILESASTNQTSMYLCASNGGTGAQPQHFGDGTRLSIL.

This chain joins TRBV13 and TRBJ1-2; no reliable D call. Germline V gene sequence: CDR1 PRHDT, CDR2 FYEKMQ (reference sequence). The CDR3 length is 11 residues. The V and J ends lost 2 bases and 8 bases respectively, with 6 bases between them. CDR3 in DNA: TGTGCCAGCAGCTTACGGGAAGGCTACACCTTC. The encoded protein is CASSLREGYTF.

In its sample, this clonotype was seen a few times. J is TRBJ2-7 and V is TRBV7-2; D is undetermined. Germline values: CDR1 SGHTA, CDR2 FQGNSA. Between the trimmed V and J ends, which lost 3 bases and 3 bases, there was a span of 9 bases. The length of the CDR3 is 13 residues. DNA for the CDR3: TGTGCCAGCAGCTTTCGTGACGGCTACGAGCAGTACGTC. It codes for CASSFRDGYEQYV.